This T cell receptor beta chain is from a study of cytomegalovirus exposure and HLA in healthy donors. About the research overall: Among the roughly 430 genotyped donors, approximately 81% were placed in the Caucasian-associated ancestry cluster. Points from the study as a whole: Confirmation in vitro established that three CMV-associated chains were specific for CMV antigens. At a 0.05 false discovery rate, a later analysis found over 15,000 TCR beta sequences to be associated with HLA alleles.

Comments on this clone: The antigen is undetermined.

J lost 4 bases, V lost 1 base, and 5 bases had no gene match. CDR1 is SGHKS and CDR2 is YYEKEE in the germline V gene (reference sequence). This CDR3 is 16 amino acids long. 60 Vbeta and 13 Jbeta primers were used in PCR. In the authors' workflow: Later analysis identified some 88 million unique TCR beta chains, about 12 million shared. The repertoire was sequenced with immunoSEQ multiplex PCR; TCRdb's copy has only in-frame clones and lacks some. V and J calls and clone size come straight from that table; D and trimming were deduced from the DNA. Here the sample spans approximately 110,000 clones, about 80% being singletons.

The sequenced sample was PBMCs. This clonotype was obtained from a woman aged 50 to 60 in good health and CMV-seropositive. The chain is built from TRBV5-5 and TRBJ2-1; TRBD2 matches at 10 bases. CDR3 bases: TGTGCCAGCAGCTTGTTTAGCGGGGGGCCTTACAATGAGCAGTTCTTC. It specifies CASSLFSGGPYNEQFF. Full variable domain (rest looked up from reference TRBV5-5 and TRBJ2-1): DAGVTQSPTHLIKTRGQQVTLRCSPISGHKSVSWYQQVLGQGPQFIFQYYEKEERGRGNFPDRFSARQFPNYSSELNVNALLLGDSALYLCASSLFSGGPYNEQFFGPGTRLTVL.